A single sample gave rise to the 17 T cell receptor beta chains below, sequenced in a study of post-analysis software for immune sequencing data. The study, taken as a whole, reports: Four or five TRBV segments were significantly more frequent in patients than in controls. TRBV5-6, TRBV5-1 and TRBV20-1 were among these segments.

Their antigens remain unidentified. Researchers reported that TCR beta cDNA libraries carried unique molecular identifiers. From the PCR reads, TCRdb called clonotypes with MiXCR, one entry per CDR3 protein. The data contain hundreds of thousands of distinct CDR3 sequences, 30% of them singletons. The sequencing input was blood. The source of these receptors is a girl aged 5-17 years with multiple sclerosis.

This rearrangement joins TRBV27 to TRBJ2-7; D possibly matches TRBD1 or TRBD2 (7 bases each). Germline V gene sequence: CDR1 MNHEY, CDR2 SMNVEV (reference sequence). Deletions cut 7 bases from V and 4 bases from J, with 17 bases between. CDR3 length: 14 residues. The CDR3, as DNA: TGTGCCAGCAAGGCAGGGGGGGCCTCTTACGAGCAGTACTTC. Its translation is CASKAGGASYEQYF.

The rearrangement links TRBV2 to TRBJ2-5, with D tentatively TRBD2 (6 bases). The tail of the sequence fits TRBJ2-7 better, so the J call may be wrong. The CDR3 is 16 residues long. Germline V gene lookup returns CDR1 SNHLY and CDR2 FYNNEI. The CDR3 DNA follows: TGTGCCAGCAGTGAAGGCATAGGGTATCGGGGGAACGAGCAGTACTTC. As protein: CASSEGIGYRGNEQYF.

The V call is TRBV6-2 or TRBV6-3, the J call TRBJ2-7; 7 bases line up with TRBD1. Germline CDR1 reads MNHEY; CDR2 reads SVGEGT. The J segment lost 2 bases and the V segment lost 7 bases, leaving 5 bases of the junction unmatched. This CDR3 is 13 amino acids long. The CDR3 spells CASKLGQAYEQYF. CDR3 nucleotides: TGTGCCAGCAAGCTAGGACAGGCCTACGAGCAGTACTTC.

This clonotype was seen more than once but under ten times. The chain recombines TRBV20-1 with TRBJ1-2; 7 nucleotides match TRBD1. Germline values: CDR1 DFQATT, CDR2 SNEGSKA (reference sequence). The CDR3 totals 11 residues. The V segment lost 7 bases and the J segment 4 bases; nucleotides outside the gene matches: 3. CDR3 region: CSGRDSYGYTF. DNA of the CDR3: TGCAGTGGTCGGGACAGCTATGGCTACACCTTC.

The gene calls are TRBV12-3 or TRBV12-4 and TRBJ2-5, with D uncertain. Trimming left V 3 bases short and J 5 bases short, with 13 bases between. The CDR3 consists of 14 residues. CDR3 residues: CASSLPGPRETQYF. The DNA for the CDR3 is TGTGCCAGCAGTTTGCCAGGCCCTCGGGAGACCCAGTACTTC.

This clonotype was seen more than once but under ten times. V usage is TRBV4-1 and J usage is TRBJ2-7; D ambiguous. Germline V gene lookup returns CDR1 MGHRA and CDR2 YSYEKL. V gave up 3 bases and J gave up 7 bases, with 16 bases separating them. CDR3 length: 14 residues. The CDR3 DNA reads TGCGCCAGCAGCCATGACGGAACCTACAATGAGCAGTACTTC. Its translation is CASSHDGTYNEQYF.

In this sample, this clonotype turned up a few times. The gene calls are TRBV5-4 and TRBJ2-7, with D perhaps matching TRBD1 (6 bases). V gave up 4 bases and J gave up 3 bases, with 14 bases separating them. This CDR3 has 14 residues. Germline V gene sequence: CDR1 SGHNT, CDR2 YYREEE (reference sequence). Here the CDR3 reads CASSDPGVSYEQYF. CDR3 bases: TGTGCCAGCAGCGATCCAGGGGTTAGCTACGAGCAGTACTTC.

This clonotype has a handful of counts. The DNA for the CDR3 is TGCAGCGTTGGGGGACAGGGGGCCCTCCGGAGCGGCTACACCTTC. Its protein is CSVGGQGALRSGYTF. The chain uses TRBV29-1 and TRBJ1-2; 12 bases fit TRBD1. Per germline, CDR1 SQVTM and CDR2 ANQGSEA. The CDR3 length is 15 residues. The J segment lost 8 bases and the V segment lost 4 bases, leaving 11 bases of the junction unmatched. Combining the CDR3 with reference TRBV29-1 and TRBJ1-2 gives the whole variable domain SAVISQKPSRDICQRGTSLTIQCQVDSQVTMMFWYRQQPGQSLTLIATANQGSEATYESGFVIDKFPISRPNLTFSTLTVSNMSPEDSSIYLCSVGGQGALRSGYTFGSGTRLTVV.

Only a few counts were recorded for this clonotype. This chain links TRBV5-1 with TRBJ2-1; 10 positions agree with TRBD2. Germline V lookup: CDR1 SGHRS, CDR2 YFSETQ. CDR3 size: 16 residues. Trimming cost V 2 bases and J 10 bases; bases outside gene matches: 12. The DNA of the CDR3 is TGCGCCAGCAGCTTACAAAGGAGCGGGAGGGCTAGCGAGCAGTTCTTC. Translation: CASSLQRSGRASEQFF.

V is TRBV4-3 and J is TRBJ2-3; 10 bases line up with TRBD1. The germline CDR1 and CDR2 sequences are LGHNA and YSLEER. This CDR3 has 17 amino acids. Trimming cost V 3 bases and J 3 bases; bases outside gene matches: 9. The CDR3 region has the DNA TGCGCCAGCAGCCACGCTTGGACAGGGGGAATGACAGATACGCAGTATTTT. Encoded protein: CASSHAWTGGMTDTQYF.

The CDR3 is CATSDLDMGLLGPDTQYF. The CDR3, as DNA: TGTGCCACCAGTGATTTGGATATGGGACTCCTTGGCCCAGATACGCAGTATTTT. This sequence joins TRBV24-1 and TRBJ2-3; maybe TRBD2 (6 bases). Trimming took off 0 bases at V and 4 bases at J, with 19 bases between the two ends. The CDR3 consists of 18 residues. Germline V gene sequence: CDR1 KGHDR, CDR2 SFDVKD.

J is TRBJ1-5 and V is TRBV6-2 or TRBV6-3; TRBD1 matches at 10 bases. V gave up 6 bases and J gave up 5 bases; unmatched junction bases: 4. The CDR3 is made up of 14 amino acids. Germline loops: CDR1 MNHEY, CDR2 SVGEGT. The CDR3 sequence is CASRRQGADQPQHF. In nucleotides, the CDR3 is TGTGCCAGCAGAAGACAGGGGGCGGATCAGCCCCAGCATTTT.

This clonotype was counted only a few times. This chain links TRBV7-2 with TRBJ2-5, with D possibly matching TRBD2 (7 bases). The CDR3 spans 13 residues. The V end was cut by 7 bases, the J end by 5 bases, with 14 bases between. Germline V gene lookup returns CDR1 SGHTA and CDR2 FQGNSA. CDR3: CASTKGGGETQYF. The CDR3 DNA reads TGTGCCAGCACGAAGGGGGGAGGGGAGACCCAGTACTTC. Using reference TRBV7-2 and TRBJ2-5 for the parts outside the CDR3, the full variable domain is GAGVSQSPSNKVTEKGKDVELRCDPISGHTALYWYRQSLGQGLEFLIYFQGNSAPDKSGLPSDRFSAERTGGSVSTLTIQRTQQEDSAVYLCASTKGGGETQYFGPGTRLLVL.

The sample holds a few counts of this clonotype. The J gene is TRBJ1-2, the V gene TRBV28; the D gene is possibly TRBD1 (5 bases). Germline assignment: CDR1 MDHEN and CDR2 SYDVKM. V lost 2 bases and J lost 4, with 14 bases in between. This CDR3 contains 15 residues. CDR3 DNA sequence: TGTGCCAGCAGTTTAGGGGACGGGCAGGTCTATGGCTACACCTTC. As protein: CASSLGDGQVYGYTF.

The genes are TRBV7-2 and TRBJ2-3; the D is unclear. CDR1 is SGHTA and CDR2 is FQGNSA in the germline V gene. The CDR3 covers 14 residues. V was pared by 5 bases and J by 5 bases, with 14 bases between. The CDR3 DNA sequence: TGTGCCAGCAGCCCCATCCGGCTTGAAGATACGCAGTATTTT. This encodes CASSPIRLEDTQYF.

This clonotype was counted a few times. V usage is TRBV29-1 and J usage is TRBJ1-2; possibly TRBD1 for D (5 bases). Germline V CDR1 and CDR2: SQVTM, ANQGSEA. V lost 2 bases to trimming and J lost 7 bases, with 8 bases between them. The CDR3 is 11 amino acids. The CDR3 nucleotides read TGCAGCGTTGAACAAGGGGTTGGCTACACCTTC. It translates to CSVEQGVGYTF.

In this sample, this clonotype turned up a few times. The chain combines TRBV27 with TRBJ1-1; maybe TRBD1 (5 bases). There are 16 residues in the CDR3. V was trimmed by 5 bases and J by 4 bases, leaving 20 bases between them. Germline assignment: CDR1 MNHEY and CDR2 SMNVEV (reference sequence). The CDR3 region has the DNA TGTGCCAGCAGTCCATCCGCGGGGGACGGGGGCACTGAAGCTTTCTTT. Translated, it gives CASSPSAGDGGTEAFF.